The text below deals with one T cell receptor (beta chain). Its specificity is unknown. This record belongs to a study of T cell responses to AZD1222 COVID-19 vaccine. Points from the study as a whole: Dominant at 160-218 and 743-854, vaccine-associated CD4 TCRs also spanned spike. Vaccination with two AZD1222 doses was followed by a rise in Spike-specific TCR breadth and depth.

This CDR3 has 13 residues. V lost 6 bases and J 13 bases, leaving 21 bases between the germline ends. Germline CDR1 MDHEN, CDR2 SYDVKM. Sequencing was performed with immunoSEQ multiplex PCR; in TCRdb, only in-frame clones are kept and a portion is missing. The table shows about 150,000 clones, with around 89% occurring only once. This clonotype originated in an adult in good health. The V and J genes are TRBV28 and TRBJ1-2, with a possible D match to TRBD1 (6 bases). The material was peripheral blood, obtained on day 0 of AZD1222 vaccination. The DNA of the CDR3 is TGTGCCAGCAGCCCCTACCCGTCGACAGGCCGCACCTTC. It is translated as CASSPYPSTGRTF.